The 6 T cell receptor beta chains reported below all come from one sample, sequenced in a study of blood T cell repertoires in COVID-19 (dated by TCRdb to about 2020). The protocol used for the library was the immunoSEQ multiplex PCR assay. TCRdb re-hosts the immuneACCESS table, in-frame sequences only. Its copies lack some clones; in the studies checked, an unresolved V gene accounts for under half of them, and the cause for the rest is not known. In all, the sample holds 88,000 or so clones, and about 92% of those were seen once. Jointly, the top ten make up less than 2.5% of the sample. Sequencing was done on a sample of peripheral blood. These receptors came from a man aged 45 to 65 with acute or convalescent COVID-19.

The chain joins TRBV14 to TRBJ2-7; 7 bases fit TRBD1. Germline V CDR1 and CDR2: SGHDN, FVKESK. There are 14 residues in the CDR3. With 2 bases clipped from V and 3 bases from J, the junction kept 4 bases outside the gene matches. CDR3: CASSQTGQLYEQYF. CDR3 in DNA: TGTGCCAGCAGCCAAACGGGACAGCTCTACGAGCAGTACTTC.

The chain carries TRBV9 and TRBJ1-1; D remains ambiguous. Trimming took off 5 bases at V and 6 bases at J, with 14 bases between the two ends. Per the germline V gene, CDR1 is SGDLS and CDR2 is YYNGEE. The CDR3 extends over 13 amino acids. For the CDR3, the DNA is TGTGCCAGCAGTCCCGGACTGATCGCTGAAGCTTTCTTT. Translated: CASSPGLIAEAFF.

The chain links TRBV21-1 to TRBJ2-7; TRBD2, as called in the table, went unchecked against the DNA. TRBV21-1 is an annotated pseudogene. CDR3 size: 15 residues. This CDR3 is CASSKEVREGDEQYF. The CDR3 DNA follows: TGTGCCAGCAGCAAAGAAGTTCGGGAGGGCGACGAGCAGTACTTC.

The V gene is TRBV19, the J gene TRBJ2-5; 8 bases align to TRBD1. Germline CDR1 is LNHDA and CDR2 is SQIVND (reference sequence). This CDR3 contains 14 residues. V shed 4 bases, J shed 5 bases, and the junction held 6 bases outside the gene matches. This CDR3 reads CASSTGGRVETQYF. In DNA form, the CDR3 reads TGTGCCAGTAGTACAGGGGGCAGGGTTGAGACCCAGTACTTC.

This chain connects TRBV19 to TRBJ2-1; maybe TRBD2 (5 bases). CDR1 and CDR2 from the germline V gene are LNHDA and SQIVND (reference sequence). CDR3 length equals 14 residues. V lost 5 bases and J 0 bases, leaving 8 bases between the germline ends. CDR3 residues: CASSALGSYNEQFF. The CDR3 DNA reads TGTGCCAGTAGTGCACTAGGCTCCTACAATGAGCAGTTCTTC.

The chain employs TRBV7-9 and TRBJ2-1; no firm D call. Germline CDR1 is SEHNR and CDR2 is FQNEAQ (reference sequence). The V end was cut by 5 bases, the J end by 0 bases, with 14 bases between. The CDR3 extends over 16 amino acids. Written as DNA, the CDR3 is TGTGCCAGCAGCCTTAGAGTATACCTCTCCTACAATGAGCAGTTCTTC. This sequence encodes CASSLRVYLSYNEQFF.